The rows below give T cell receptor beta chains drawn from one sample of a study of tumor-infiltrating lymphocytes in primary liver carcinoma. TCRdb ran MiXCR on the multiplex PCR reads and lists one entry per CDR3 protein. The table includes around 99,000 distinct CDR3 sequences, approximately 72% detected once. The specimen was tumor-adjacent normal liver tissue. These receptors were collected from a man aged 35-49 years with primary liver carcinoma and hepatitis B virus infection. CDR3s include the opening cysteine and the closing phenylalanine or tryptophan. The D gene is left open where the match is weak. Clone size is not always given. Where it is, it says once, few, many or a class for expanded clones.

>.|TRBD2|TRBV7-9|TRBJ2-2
TGTGCCAGCAGCCACTGGGGAGCGGGGCCCCTCCGGGAGCTGTTTTTT
CASSHWGAGPLRELFF
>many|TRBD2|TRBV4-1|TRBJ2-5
TGCGCCAGCAGCCAAGTCCTGGGGGGGAACCAAGAGACCCAGTACTTC
CASSQVLGGNQETQYF
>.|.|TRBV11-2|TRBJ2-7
TGTGCCAGCAGCTCAACTAGGAGCTACGAGTGGTACTTC
CASSSTRSYEWYF
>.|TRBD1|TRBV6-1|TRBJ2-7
TGTGTCAGCAGAAGGATAGGACAGGGAAGAGACGAGCAGTATTTC
CVSRRIGQGRDEQYF
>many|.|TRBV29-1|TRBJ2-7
TGCAGCGTTGAGGTTGCCTACGAGCAGTACTTC
CSVEVAYEQYF
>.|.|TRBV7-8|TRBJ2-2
TGTGCCAGCAGCTCTAGACTAACCGGGGACCTGTTTTTT
CASSSRLTGDLFF
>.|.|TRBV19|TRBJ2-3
TGTGCCAGTAGTATTTATCTGATCACAGATACGCAGTATTTT
CASSIYLITDTQYF
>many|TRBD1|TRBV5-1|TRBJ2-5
TGCGCCAGCAGGGAACAGGGGGCAAAGACCCAGTACTTC
CASREQGAKTQYF
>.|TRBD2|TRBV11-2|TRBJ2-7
TGTGCCAGCAGCTCAGCTTGGGGGAGGGATATCGAGCAGTACTTC
CASSSAWGRDIEQYF
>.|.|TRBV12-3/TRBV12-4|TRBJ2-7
TGTGCCAGCAGTTTCCAGTTGGCGGTACAGTACTTC
CASSFQLAVQYF
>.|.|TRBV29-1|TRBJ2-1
TGCAGCGTTGGTCAGGAATCCAATGTGCAGTTCTTC
CSVGQESNVQFF
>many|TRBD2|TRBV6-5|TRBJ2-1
TGTGCCAGCAGAATCGGGACTAGCAGTTACAATGAGCAGTTCTTC
CASRIGTSSYNEQFF
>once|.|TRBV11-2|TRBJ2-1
TGTGCCAGCAGCTCAGGAGTGGGAGTTCACAATGAGCCGTTCTTC
CASSSGVGVHNEPFF
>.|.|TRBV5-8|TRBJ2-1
TGTGCCAGCAGCCCCTCGGTAATGGGAGGCTATGAGCAGTTCTTC
CASSPSVMGGYEQFF
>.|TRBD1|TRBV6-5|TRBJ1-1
TGTGCCAGCAGAGGCACCGGGACAGTGAACACTGAATCTTTCTTT
CASRGTGTVNTESFF
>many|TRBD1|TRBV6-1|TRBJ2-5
TGTGCCAGCAGTAAAACAGGGGGTGGAGAGACCCAGTACTTC
CASSKTGGGETQYF
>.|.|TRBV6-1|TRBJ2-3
TGTGCCAGCAGTGAATCGGCTAGCAGGCCGTATAGCACAGATACGCAGTATTTT
CASSESASRPYSTDTQYF
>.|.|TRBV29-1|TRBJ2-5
TGCAGCGTTGACGCGGTAGGGGGTCCATACCAAGAGACCCAGTACTTC
CSVDAVGGPYQETQYF
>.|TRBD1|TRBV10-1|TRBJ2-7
TGCGCCAGCAGTGGGGGGACAGACTACTGGCAGTACTTC
CASSGGTDYWQYF
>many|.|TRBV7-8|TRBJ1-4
TGTGCCAGCAGCCTCAGAGGCGGGACTGCTAATGAAAAACTGTTTTTT
CASSLRGGTANEKLFF
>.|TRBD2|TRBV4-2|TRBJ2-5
TGCGCCAGCAGCCAAAGACTAGCGGGAGAGGGAGAGACCCAGTACTTC
CASSQRLAGEGETQYF
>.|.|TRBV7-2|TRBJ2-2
TGCGCCAGCAACTTCGACGGGGTGAACACCGGGGAGCTGTTTTTT
CASNFDGVNTGELFF
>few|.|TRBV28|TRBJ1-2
TGTGCCAGCAGTTTCGGACCGGGGGGCTACACCTTC
CASSFGPGGYTF
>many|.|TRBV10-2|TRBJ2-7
TGCGCCAGCAGCGCCCTGAGCGAGCAGTACTTC
CASSALSEQYF
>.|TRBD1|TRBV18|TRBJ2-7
TGTGCCAGCTCACCAGGGACAGCGTACGAGCAGTACTTC
CASSPGTAYEQYF
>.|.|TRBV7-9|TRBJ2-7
TGTGAAAGCAGCCCTTCCTCCTCCTACGAGCAGTACTTC
CESSPSSSYEQYF
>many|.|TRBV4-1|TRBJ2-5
TGCGCCAGCAGCCAAGTTAGAGGACTCAATCAAGAGACCCAGTACTTC
CASSQVRGLNQETQYF
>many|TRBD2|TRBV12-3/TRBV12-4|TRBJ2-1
TGTGCCAGCAGTCCCGAGGCGGGAGGGTACAATGAGCAGTTCTTC
CASSPEAGGYNEQFF
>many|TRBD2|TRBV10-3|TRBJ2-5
TGTGCCATCAGTGAACCTAGCGGGGGTGAGACCCAGTACTTC
CAISEPSGGETQYF
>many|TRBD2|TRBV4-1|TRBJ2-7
TGCGCCAGCAGCCAAGTTGTGAGTTTGGGACTAGCGGGAGAAAGGGCGTACGAGCAGTACTTC
CASSQVVSLGLAGERAYEQYF